The 7 T cell receptor beta chains listed next were all sequenced from one sample in a study of cytomegalovirus exposure and HLA in healthy donors (dated by TCRdb to the late 2010s). To prepare the library, the immunoSEQ multiplex PCR assay was applied. Held by TCRdb, this immuneACCESS table contains in-frame sequences only and omits some clones. Under half of the omission traces to an unresolved V gene where checked; the cause of the rest is unknown. A total of roughly 150,000 clones appear in this sample, approximately 89% of them only once. The ten largest clones add up to 4% to 4.5% of the sample. Sequenced: PBMCs. These receptors were taken from a man aged 18 to 29 in good health and CMV-seropositive.

The chain joins TRBV5-8 to TRBJ1-4; D possibly corresponds to TRBD1 (5 bases). Germline V gives CDR1 SGHTS, CDR2 YDEGEE. V gave up 4 bases and J gave up 3 bases, with 19 bases separating them. The CDR3 length is 17 residues. CDR3 bases: TGTGCCAGCAGCAGGACACTGGGCAGGTCTTCTAATGAAAAACTGTTTTTT. Translation: CASSRTLGRSSNEKLFF.

CDR3 DNA: TGTGCCAGCAGCGTATGGGGGGAGGCTGCAGATACGCAGTATTTT. It yields the protein CASSVWGEAADTQYF. This chain joins TRBV9 and TRBJ2-3; D is perhaps TRBD2 (6 bases). V lost 1 base to trimming and J lost 4 bases, with 13 bases between them. This CDR3 spans 15 amino acids. Germline loops: CDR1 SGDLS, CDR2 YYNGEE.

This sequence joins TRBV28 and TRBJ2-6; D is ambiguous. This CDR3 comprises 14 residues. V was cut by 6 bases and J by 0 bases, with 6 bases left in between. Germline V lookup: CDR1 MDHEN, CDR2 SYDVKM. The CDR3 nucleotides read TGTGCCAGCAGGCCGAGCTCTGGGGCCAACGTCCTGACTTTC. Its protein is CASRPSSGANVLTF.

This CDR3 reads CASSRQVNYEQYF. The CDR3 coding sequence is TGTGCCAGCAGTCGACAAGTTAATTACGAGCAGTACTTC. The rearrangement uses TRBV6-8 and TRBJ2-7; D remains ambiguous. The V gene's germline CDR1 is MNHGY and CDR2 SAAAGT. The V and J ends lost 5 bases and 4 bases respectively, with 12 bases between them. The CDR3 sequence is 13 residues long.

V gene TRBV6-5 combines with J gene TRBJ2-3, with a weak D call TRBD2 (6 bases). Trimming stripped 2 bases from V and 7 bases from J, with 13 bases between. The CDR3 totals 14 residues. Germline CDR1 and CDR2: MNHEY and SVGAGI. CDR3 sequence reads: CASSYDLGLNTQYF. The CDR3 coding sequence is TGTGCCAGCAGTTACGACCTGGGACTGAATACGCAGTATTTT.

The chain uses TRBV7-8 and TRBJ2-7; D unclear. V was clipped by 0 bases and J by 5 bases, with 2 bases between them. The V gene's germline CDR1 is SGHVS and CDR2 FQNEAQ. CDR3 length equals 11 residues. CDR3 amino acids: CASSLANEQYF. The CDR3 DNA is TGTGCCAGCAGCTTAGCTAACGAGCAGTACTTC.

As DNA, the CDR3 is TGCGCCAGCAGCTTGTTGAGCGGGAGCTCCTACAATGAGCAGTTCTTC. Its protein product is CASSLLSGSSYNEQFF. The genes are TRBV5-1 and TRBJ2-1; 8 positions agree with TRBD2. The CDR3 extends over 16 amino acids. V trimming: 1 base; J trimming: 0 bases; junction bases outside the gene matches: 3. CDR1 and CDR2 (germline): SGHRS, YFSETQ.